The T cell receptor beta chain under discussion was sequenced for a study of blood T cell repertoires in COVID-19. Study background: The analysed material was cDNA or gDNA that came from T cells, B-cell-depleted T cells, or PBMCs.

Per the original methods: The assay estimated nucleated cells by amplifying reference gene primers. Data came from immunoSEQ multiplex PCR; TCRdb stores just in-frame clones and leaves some out. The V and J calls and the clone size are those of that table, but D and trimming were determined from the DNA. Of about 59,000 clones in the sample, 80% to 90% were seen once. The junction had 5 bases not matched to a gene; V was cut back by 2 bases and J by 4 bases. The V gene's germline CDR1 is SGDLS and CDR2 YYNGEE. The CDR3 has 17 amino acids. It was during active infection that Seattle patients were enrolled and then longitudinally followed.

This sequence originates from a man in his sixties with COVID-19, enrolled during active disease. The rearrangement links TRBV9 to TRBJ2-1, with 14 bases lining up with TRBD2. The source material was peripheral blood. As DNA, the CDR3 is TGTGCCAGCAGCGTCCAGGGACTAGCGGGAGAGTACAATGAGCAGTTCTTC. This translates into CASSVQGLAGEYNEQFF.